This T cell receptor beta chain emerged from a study of beta chain features in type 1 diabetes (dated by TCRdb to the late 2010s). General notes on the study: Mean age, gender distribution, total cell number and subset yield were not different between patients and healthy donors. Regulatory and stem cell-like memory subsets were isolated from only 8 patients and about eight healthy donors, whereas naive and central memory subsets came from all 28 donors. The study compared TCRB repertoires of sorted circulating CD4+ T cell subsets between recently diagnosed type 1 diabetes patients and matched healthy donors. A total of roughly 100 million sorted cells were examined across all samples, and RNA yield correlated strongly with the number of cells per subset. Broad study findings and their caveats: At VDJ recombination sites, patients with type 1 diabetes made fewer insertions and deleted more nucleotides, a pattern implying thymic rearrangement abnormalities. Because cDNA was sequenced instead of genomic DNA, highly expressing activated cells could be over-represented, though the groups showed no difference in activation or CD3 levels. Naive, central memory and regulatory TCRB repertoires appeared to be more similar among patients than among healthy donors. Because small numbers of individuals were included in the HLA sub-analyses, any influence of HLA type on TCRB rearrangement was left unresolved. In all four CD4+ subsets, TCRB CDR3 length was moderately but significantly shorter in type 1 diabetes patients. PCR might favor shorter templates, but patient and control samples were amplified and corrected together, so any skew would affect both groups equally.

Concerning this clone itself: No cognate antigen has been identified for it. No much larger clone exists at a distance of one base, and base qualities are not known.

A single peripheral blood draw of about 116 mL on average was collected from each donor into heparinised tubes. Using a panel that included CD45RO, CCR7, CD25, CD127, CD95 and CD27, naive, central memory, regulatory and stem cell-like memory CD4+ T cells were sorted on a BD FACSAria II. Purity was above 98% for every sorted population. PBMCs were separated immediately by Lymphoprep density gradient centrifugation and were stained directly, without being cultured. So that batch effects would be minimized, each experiment stained and sorted samples in pairs, pairing one healthy donor with one patient. A distance of 11 bases separates the germline ends of V and J, which lose 5 bases and 0 bases respectively. CDR1 SNHLY and CDR2 FYNNEI are derived from the germline V gene. From its cysteine to its phenylalanine, the CDR3 spans 15 amino acids. Only CDR3 DNA is held: 45 bases, read in frame from base 1.

The High Capacity cDNA Reverse Transcription Kit was used to reverse transcribe all of the isolated RNA, meaning that expressed TCRB transcripts were what got sequenced. Deep immunoSEQ sequencing was applied to naive, central memory and regulatory T cell samples, giving an average of roughly 3.3 million total reads per sample. Sorted cells were lysed in RLT buffer, and RNA was extracted using DNase-treated RNeasy Micro or Mini kits according to cell number. To prevent cross-contamination, each cell subset was processed individually, whereas patient and healthy donor samples were processed jointly. TCRB sequences were amplified from cDNA with the immunoSEQ multiplex PCR, producing 87-bp fragments spanning the CDR3 region. Amplicons were sequenced on the Illumina HiSeq platform. Per the original workflow: PCR bias was corrected computationally using synthetic template baselines, and reads within Hamming distance 2 were collapsed, with unmergeable singletons discarded. By aligning reads against IMGT, V, D and J genes, CDR3 length, and insertions or deletions at six rearrangement sites were assigned. Within each subset, clonotype counts were normalized to sorted cell number, and only after that were true diversity and Gini coefficients computed with the tcR R package. Repertoire sharing was quantified using the overlap coefficient calculated on TCRB nucleotide sequences. As a proxy for the pre-selection repertoire, out-of-frame TCRB sequences from naive cells were analyzed. As stored in TCRdb, this immuneACCESS dataset retains in-frame rearrangements with V and J assigned. A fraction of the clones does not appear; measured against another copy, unresolved V genes explain less than half of the discrepancy, and the remainder lacks a known reason. The DNA gave D and trimming, while V, J and clone size come from that table. The sample yields some 350,000 clones; roughly 14% were counted once. Together, the top ten hold 0.013% to 0.015% of the sample.

The chain is assembled from TRBV2 and TRBJ2-4; the D gene is possibly TRBD1, with 5 bases matching. The receptor was isolated from a woman aged 18-29 years with type 1 diabetes. The sequenced sample was naive CD4+ T cells from blood. The cell subset or site label corresponds to: true naive CD4+ T cells. CDR3 reads: CASSQDILAKNIQYF. The nucleotide sequence reads TGTGCCAGCAGTCAGGACATTTTAGCCAAAAACATTCAGTACTTC. Supplemented by the reference TRBV2 and TRBJ2-4 proteins around the CDR3, the complete variable domain is EPEVTQTPSHQVTQMGQEVILRCVPISNHLYFYWYRQILGQKVEFLVSFYNNEISEKSEIFDDQFSVERPDGSNFTLKIRSTKLEDSAMYFCASSQDILAKNIQYFGAGTRLSVL.